The present entry profiles one T cell receptor (beta chain) with its context. This receptor's antigen is unknown. Nothing much larger sits one base from this clone, and base qualities are not available. This sample was included in a study of blood T cells in healthy people across ages (dated by TCRdb to the mid-2010s). Regarding the study in general: In model experiments, template switching captured roughly one uniquely barcoded TCR beta cDNA molecule for every two T cells. Age-related changes in TCR beta repertoire diversity were measured in the study by deep sequencing normalized with unique cDNA molecular identifiers. Four age groups were formed from the donors: young (average 16 years), middle-aged (more than 35), aged (roughly 58) and long-lived (82). To avoid experimental bias, donors of different ages were randomly spread across the sequencing lanes. Two additional independent replicas of 1 million unique cDNA reads from the same blood draw were analyzed for two donors (one aged 18 to 30 and one aged 80 or older). General conclusions and limits of the study: The CMV infection status of donors was not known, potentially confounding age-related changes in expanded clonotypes. Conclusive comparison of naive and antigen-experienced compartments was prevented by the profiling of bulk unsorted PBMCs. As age increased, observed TCR beta diversity per million T cells dropped in a roughly linear way, and a significant reduction was already evident by age 40. Observed TCR beta diversity correlated strongly with the percentage of naive T cells measured by flow cytometry. Total diversity estimates from one million sequenced T cells were considered lower bounds and underestimates. Compared with the aged group, the long-lived group had more naive CD4+ T cells, fewer expanded clones and increased TCR diversity, a pattern suggesting age selection.

Library creation used 5' RACE. This sample was sequenced with an Illumina HiSeq 2500. A second PCR of roughly 7 to 11 cycles was performed with a sample-barcoded 5' primer and a J-beta primer mix. A unique molecular identifier was introduced onto each TCR beta cDNA molecule by a template-switch 5' adaptor carrying 12 random nucleotides. At least 3 million CDR3-containing paired-end reads were obtained from each sample. First-strand cDNA synthesis was performed from all RNA using the Mint cDNA synthesis kit, with priming by a TRBC-specific oligonucleotide. After uracil-DNA glycosylase treatment, a first 18-cycle PCR used universal primers M1SS and BC2_uni_R on all cDNA. As for how the authors treated the data: Each sample was normalized by randomly selecting 1 million high-quality reads, each carrying a distinct molecular identifier. Instead of being binned into consensus sequences, reads that shared molecular identifiers were thrown out. MiTCR, run with a Q25 quality threshold and the strictest error-elimination algorithm, handled CDR3 identification, clonotype clustering and error correction. A nonparametric unseen species model using Euler transformation provided a lower-bound estimate of total TCR beta diversity. TCRdb took the public reads, trimmed them with fastp at Q25, ran MiXCR for clone calling and kept in-frame beta chains. All rows with the same CDR3 protein become a single entry with the most common DNA and genes. The V and J calls, along with clone size, are taken from TCRdb and not from the paper's own processing. In this sample the table shows about 720,000 distinct CDR3 sequences, about 20% of which occur a single time. The ten largest clones add up to roughly 22% of the sample.

Based on the germline V gene, the CDR1 and CDR2 sequences are ENHRY and SYGVKD. Including the terminal cysteine and phenylalanine, the CDR3 comprises 17 residues. Kept here is only the CDR3 DNA, which spans 51 bases and is read in frame from base 1. The V end loses 7 bases and the J end loses 0 bases, and a stretch of 19 bases separates them. Systemically healthy Caucasian individuals from Russia, around 38 in total and aged roughly 6 to 95 years, were included as donors. About 9.8 milliliters of peripheral blood were drawn from each donor into EDTA-treated Vacutainer tubes. Ficoll-Paque density-gradient centrifugation was used to isolate PBMCs, with at least 7 million obtained per sample. Trizol reagent was used to extract total RNA from PBMCs, with at least 5.5 micrograms per sample. The percentages of naive CD45RAhigh/CD27high T cells were determined by flow cytometry on a PBMC aliquot from every donor.

Sequenced sample: blood. The sequence was obtained from a man in his 70s in good health. The rearrangement combines TRBV10-3 with TRBJ1-5; TRBD1 is possibly the D segment (5 matching bases). The nucleotide sequence is given as TGTGCCATCAATGGGGCAGACCAAATACATAGCAATCAGCCCCAGCATTTT. This translates into CAINGADQIHSNQPQHF.